The 28 T cell receptor beta chains reported below all come from one sample, sequenced in a study of blood T cell repertoires in COVID-19. Profiled with immunoSEQ multiplex PCR; TCRdb holds only in-frame clones, not every one. Of 120,000 or so clones listed, 82% are singletons. Sequencing input: peripheral blood. The receptor source for this set is a woman in her 70s with acute or convalescent COVID-19.

This clone was counted once. The chain uses TRBV6-2 or TRBV6-3 and TRBJ1-2, with a weak D call TRBD1 (5 bases). Germline assignment: CDR1 MNHEY and CDR2 SVGEGT. There are 15 residues in the CDR3. The V gene lost 0 bases and the J gene lost 4 bases, with 12 bases spanning the gap. In DNA, the CDR3 is TGTGCCAGCAGTTACTCGACGGGCAGGGCCTATGGCTACACCTTC. Its protein product is CASSYSTGRAYGYTF.

This sequence joins TRBV7-9 and TRBJ2-5, with 8 nucleotides matching TRBD2. The CDR3 spans 14 residues. Trimming at V came to 5 bases and at J to 5 bases, leaving 7 bases not matched to a gene. Germline CDR1 reads SEHNR; CDR2 reads FQNEAQ (reference sequence). The CDR3 here is CASSSGGWRETQYF. CDR3 bases: TGTGCCAGCAGCAGCGGGGGTTGGAGGGAGACCCAGTACTTC.

The gene calls are TRBV19 and TRBJ2-5; D is possibly TRBD2 (6 bases). This CDR3 spans 16 amino acids. Germline lookup yields CDR1 LNHDA and CDR2 SQIVND (reference sequence). Trimming left V 3 bases short and J 5 bases short, with 19 bases between. The CDR3 nucleotides are TGTGCCAGTAGTATCAGCGGGCCGACATATTGGGAGACCCAGTACTTC. This encodes CASSISGPTYWETQYF. The variable domain in full, completed from reference TRBV19 and TRBJ2-5, reads DGGITQSPKYLFRKEGQNVTLSCEQNLNHDAMYWYRQDPGQGLRLIYYSQIVNDFQKGDIAEGYSVSREKKESFPLTVTSAQKNPTAFYLCASSISGPTYWETQYFGPGTRLLVL.

The chain recombines TRBV10-1 with TRBJ2-3, with 9 nucleotides matching TRBD1. CDR1 is WNHNN, CDR2 SYGVQD, per germline (reference sequence). Trimming cost V 6 bases and J 8 bases; bases outside gene matches: 9. The CDR3 consists of 14 residues. CDR3 sequence reads: CASSSDRGGGTQYF. Written as DNA, the CDR3 is TGCGCCAGCAGCTCGGACAGGGGTGGGGGTACGCAGTATTTT.

This chain joins TRBV19 and TRBJ1-1, with TRBD1 matching over 7 bases. Germline values: CDR1 LNHDA, CDR2 SQIVND (reference sequence). This CDR3 region has 15 residues. Trimming cost V 7 bases and J 4 bases; bases outside gene matches: 12. The CDR3 sequence: CASMRTGFPGTEAFF. CDR3 bases: TGTGCCAGTATGAGGACAGGCTTCCCGGGCACTGAAGCTTTCTTT.

The V call is TRBV7-2, the J call TRBJ2-7; 11 bases are shared with TRBD1. V dropped 1 base and J dropped 6; count of bases not matched to a gene: 5. CDR1 SGHTA and CDR2 FQGNSA come from the germline V gene. The CDR3 runs to 15 residues. The CDR3 sequence: CASSLVAGTGGEQYF. The CDR3 nucleotides are TGTGCCAGCAGCTTAGTAGCCGGGACAGGGGGCGAGCAGTACTTC.

V usage is TRBV16 and J usage is TRBJ1-2; D is unclear. Between the trimmed V and J ends, which lost 2 bases and 8 bases, there was a span of 12 bases. This CDR3 is 13 amino acids long. Germline assignment: CDR1 KGHSY and CDR2 FQNENV. This CDR3 is CASSQGLLGGYTF. In DNA, the CDR3 is TGTGCCAGCAGCCAAGGGTTGCTGGGCGGCTACACCTTC. Variable domain in full (rest from reference TRBV16 and TRBJ1-2): GEEVAQTPKHLVRGEGQKAKLYCAPIKGHSYVFWYQQVLKNEFKFLISFQNENVFDETGMPKERFSAKCLPNSPCSLEIQATKLEDSAVYFCASSQGLLGGYTFGSGTRLTVV.

J is TRBJ2-2 and V is TRBV5-6; TRBD2 aligns across 11 bases. CDR1 and CDR2 (germline): SGHDT, YYEEEE. The V and J ends lost 4 bases and 1 base, in that order; junction bases with no gene match: 3. The length of the CDR3 is 16 residues. The CDR3 region is CASSPLAGGNTGELFF. The CDR3, as DNA: TGTGCCAGCAGCCCGCTAGCGGGGGGGAACACCGGGGAGCTGTTTTTT. Full variable domain (rest looked up from reference TRBV5-6 and TRBJ2-2): DAGVTQSPTHLIKTRGQQVTLRCSPKSGHDTVSWYQQALGQGPQFIFQYYEEEERQRGNFPDRFSGHQFPNYSSELNVNALLLGDSALYLCASSPLAGGNTGELFFGEGSRLTVL.

The V and J genes are TRBV12-3 or TRBV12-4 and TRBJ1-2; the match to TRBD1 covers 8 bases. J gave up 5 bases and V 5 bases, and 4 bases lay outside the gene matches. The CDR3 runs to 13 residues. The CDR3 region has the DNA TGTGCCAGCAGTGGGACAGGTGGTTATGGCTACACCTTC. Encoded protein: CASSGTGGYGYTF.

The V call is TRBV4-3, the J call TRBJ1-3; tentative D call: TRBD1 (5 bases). CDR3 length: 15 residues. Germline V lookup: CDR1 LGHNA, CDR2 YSLEER. Trimming pared 3 bases from V and 3 bases from J, leaving 12 bases between. The CDR3 DNA reads as TGCGCCAGCAGCCAGGCCCCGGGGGGTGGAAACACCATATATTTT. Its protein is CASSQAPGGGNTIYF.

The rearrangement uses TRBV7-6 and TRBJ2-3; 9 nucleotides agree with TRBD1. Germline-derived CDR1 and CDR2 are SGHVS and FNYEAQ. This CDR3 has 15 residues. V lost 5 bases to trimming and J lost 3 bases; unmatched junction nucleotides: 6. The CDR3 coding sequence is TGTGCCAGCAGCCCCGGGACAGGGTATACAGATACGCAGTATTTT. Translating gives CASSPGTGYTDTQYF.

The gene calls are TRBV12-3 or TRBV12-4 and TRBJ1-1; D remains ambiguous. The CDR3 length is 10 residues. Trimming removed 9 bases from V and 5 bases from J, with 7 bases in between. In DNA, the CDR3 is TGTGCCAGTGCGAGTACTGAAGCTTTCTTT. It encodes CASASTEAFF.

In this sample, this clone turned up once. The chain carries TRBV5-1 and TRBJ2-5; D might be TRBD2 (6 bases). The length of the CDR3 is 13 residues. V lost 1 base, J lost 5 bases, and 9 bases lay in between. Germline CDR1 and CDR2: SGHRS and YFSETQ. This chain's CDR3 is CASSLFSGETQYF. CDR3 DNA: TGCGCCAGCAGCTTGTTCAGCGGGGAGACCCAGTACTTC.

The chain uses TRBV13 and TRBJ2-1, with TRBD2 matching 9 bases. V gave up 8 bases and J gave up 7 bases; unmatched junction bases: 15. Germline V gene data show CDR1 as PRHDT and CDR2 as FYEKMQ (reference sequence). The CDR3 extends over 16 amino acids. CDR3 sequence (DNA): TGTGCCAGCCAGGGCCCTTTCGCGGGGGGGCGGAATGAGCAGTTCTTC. It encodes CASQGPFAGGRNEQFF.

V usage is TRBV7-2 and J usage is TRBJ2-5, with 15 bases fitting TRBD2. This CDR3 contains 16 residues. J was trimmed by 5 bases and V by 6 bases; bases with no gene match: 7. Germline V gene data show CDR1 as SGHTA and CDR2 as FQGNSA. The CDR3 protein is CASRPGLAGGVETQYF. The DNA of the CDR3 is TGTGCCAGCAGACCGGGACTAGCGGGGGGTGTTGAGACCCAGTACTTC.

The chain employs TRBV20-1 and TRBJ1-1, with D perhaps matching TRBD1 (6 bases). V was clipped by 3 bases and J by 1 base, with 12 bases between them. CDR1 is DFQATT and CDR2 is SNEGSKA in the germline V gene (reference sequence). This CDR3 is built from 14 residues. The CDR3 loop reads CSASGVTGNTEAFF. CDR3 DNA: TGCAGTGCTAGTGGTGTGACAGGGAACACTGAAGCTTTCTTT.

This clone occurred once. This chain connects TRBV5-6 to TRBJ1-2; a possible D gene is TRBD1 (6 bases). The CDR3 spans 14 residues. CDR1 is SGHDT and CDR2 is YYEEEE in the germline V gene. V lost 4 bases to trimming and J lost 3 bases, with 13 bases between them. Here the CDR3 reads CASSPWTAYYGYTF. For the CDR3, the DNA is TGTGCCAGCAGCCCCTGGACAGCGTACTATGGCTACACCTTC.

V and J are TRBV6-5 and TRBJ1-2, with D maybe TRBD1 (5 bases). CDR3 length: 15 amino acids. V was clipped by 5 bases and J by 5 bases, with 18 bases between them. The germline CDR1 and CDR2 sequences are MNHEY and SVGAGI. CDR3 DNA: TGTGCCAGCAGTCCTAGGACACTTTCGGAGTATGGCTACACCTTC. This codes for CASSPRTLSEYGYTF.

V gene TRBV15 combines with J gene TRBJ1-2, with D perhaps matching TRBD1 (6 bases). Germline V gene data show CDR1 as LNHNV and CDR2 as YYDKDF (reference sequence). The CDR3 runs to 16 residues. Trimming cost V 0 bases and J 7 bases, with 18 bases left between them. CDR3 DNA sequence: TGTGCCACCAGCAGAGACGCCGGGACACACGCAGCTGGCTACACCTTC. Protein sequence: CATSRDAGTHAAGYTF.

The chain recombines TRBV7-2 with TRBJ2-7, with 10 bases aligning to TRBD2. This CDR3 has 16 residues. CDR1 and CDR2 (germline): SGHTA, FQGNSA. The trim removed 5 bases at V and 2 bases at J, leaving 9 bases unmatched. The CDR3: CASSHRWTSGPYEQYF. Here the CDR3 DNA reads TGTGCCAGCAGCCACCGGTGGACTAGCGGTCCCTACGAGCAGTACTTC.

J is TRBJ2-5 and V is TRBV9; 9 bases match TRBD1. CDR1 SGDLS and CDR2 YYNGEE come from the germline V gene. V lost 3 bases to trimming and J lost 1 base; unmatched junction nucleotides: 4. The CDR3 sequence is 15 residues long. The CDR3 coding sequence is TGTGCCAGCAGCGCAACAGGGGGCGTCCAAGAGACCCAGTACTTC. Translating it yields CASSATGGVQETQYF.

The chain carries TRBV5-6 and TRBJ2-3, with 8 bases identical to TRBD2. This CDR3 region has 14 residues. Germline CDR1 reads SGHDT; CDR2 reads YYEEEE. After removal of 5 bases from V and 5 bases from J, the junction contained 7 bases not matched to a gene. CDR3 in DNA: TGTGCCAGCAGACCGGGACTAGGGGGAGATACGCAGTATTTT. This translates into CASRPGLGGDTQYF.

V is TRBV27 and J is TRBJ1-3, with D hard to call. Trimming pared 6 bases from V and 0 bases from J, leaving 12 bases between. The germline V gene has CDR1 MNHEY and CDR2 SMNVEV (reference sequence). The CDR3 has 15 amino acids. CDR3 residues: CASRADLNSGNTIYF. In DNA form, the CDR3 reads TGTGCCAGCAGAGCCGACTTGAACTCTGGAAACACCATATATTTT.

The chain employs TRBV4-3 and TRBJ1-2; no clear D gene. CDR1 is LGHNA, CDR2 YSLEER, per germline. With 0 bases removed from V and 2 bases from J, the gap between germline ends came to 7 bases. This CDR3 has 14 amino acids. The CDR3 coding sequence is TGCGCCAGCAGCCAAGATTCGGGGAACTATGGCTACACCTTC. Translation gives CASSQDSGNYGYTF.

The chain combines TRBV6-1 with TRBJ1-1; D perhaps matches TRBD1 (6 bases). Trimming stripped 0 bases from V and 7 bases from J, with 9 bases between. The germline gives CDR1 MNHNS, CDR2 SASEGT. This CDR3 has 13 residues. The CDR3 DNA sequence: TGTGCCAGCAGTGAAGCCTTGGACAGTGAAGCTTTCTTT. This gives the protein CASSEALDSEAFF.

This chain joins TRBV4-3 and TRBJ1-1; tentative D call: TRBD1 (5 bases). Germline V gene lookup returns CDR1 LGHNA and CDR2 YSLEER. The CDR3 covers 13 residues. With 5 bases removed from V and 7 bases from J, the gap between germline ends came to 14 bases. CDR3 residues: CASSAQRGVEAFF. The DNA for the CDR3 is TGCGCCAGCAGCGCCCAAAGGGGCGTTGAAGCTTTCTTT.

This rearrangement joins TRBV4-3 to TRBJ2-5, with TRBD2 identical over 7 bases. CDR3 size: 15 residues. Per the germline V gene, CDR1 is LGHNA and CDR2 is YSLEER. V shed 3 bases and J 4 bases; nucleotides not matched to a gene: 8. The CDR3, as DNA: TGCGCCAGCAGCCAGGCAGCGGGGCCCGGAGAGACCCAGTACTTC. This translates into CASSQAAGPGETQYF.

This chain joins TRBV11-3 and TRBJ2-1; D call uncertain. V was shortened by 3 bases and J by 4 bases, with 7 bases between the two germline ends. The CDR3 is 13 residues long. CDR1 and CDR2 from the germline V gene are SGHNT and YENEEA. For the CDR3, the DNA is TGTGCCAGCAGCTTCAACAAATACAATGAGCAGTTCTTC. Amino acids: CASSFNKYNEQFF.